Shown below are 10 T cell receptor beta chains from a single sample sequenced in a study of T cells after yellow fever vaccination. TCRdb redid the calling of the 5' RACE reads with MiXCR, one entry per CDR3 protein. The sample carries 300,000 or so distinct CDR3 sequences, 13% recorded once. This specimen was CD4+ T cells sorted from PBMCs, taken 45 days after the yellow fever booster vaccination. The receptors derive from a man aged 25 to 40 who received the YFV17D yellow fever vaccine.

The rearrangement links TRBV6-5 to TRBJ2-6; D remains unclear. The CDR3 has 16 amino acids. V gave up 7 bases and J gave up 0 bases, with 13 bases separating them. The germline gives CDR1 MNHEY, CDR2 SVGAGI. The DNA of the CDR3 is TGTGCCAGCACCCCGGGCAGAACCTCTGGGGCCAACGTCCTGACTTTC. Encoded protein: CASTPGRTSGANVLTF.

This clonotype was counted only a few times. The chain uses TRBV18 and TRBJ2-7; no firm D call. Germline V lookup: CDR1 KGHSH, CDR2 LQKENI. The V gene lost 0 bases and the J gene lost 0 bases, with 6 bases spanning the gap. The CDR3 sequence is 14 residues long. Written as DNA, the CDR3 is TGTGCCAGCTCACCACCAAACTTCTCCTACGAGCAGTACTTC. It codes for CASSPPNFSYEQYF.

The gene calls are TRBV11-2 and TRBJ2-1; D unresolved. The CDR3 runs to 13 residues. With 1 base removed from V and 10 bases from J, the gap between germline ends came to 11 bases. The germline V gene has CDR1 SGHAT and CDR2 FQNNGV. CDR3 sequence (DNA): TGTGCCAGCAGCTTAGGTAAACATGCAGAGCAGTTCTTC. As protein: CASSLGKHAEQFF.

Ten or more counts support this clonotype. This rearrangement joins TRBV27 to TRBJ2-7; D ambiguous. This CDR3 comprises 11 residues. Germline values: CDR1 MNHEY, CDR2 SMNVEV (reference sequence). V shed 4 bases and J shed 3 bases, with 4 bases lying between them. DNA for the CDR3: TGTGCCAGCAGTTACCGCTACGAGCAGTACTTC. As protein: CASSYRYEQYF.

The rearrangement joins TRBV10-1 to TRBJ2-1; D ambiguous. The CDR3 runs 13 residues. Germline lookup yields CDR1 WNHNN and CDR2 SYGVQD (reference sequence). Trimming took 3 bases from V and 10 from J, leaving 13 bases between them. CDR3 protein: CASSDSFVGEQFF. CDR3 bases: TGCGCCAGCAGTGACTCTTTTGTGGGGGAGCAGTTCTTC.

This clonotype was observed at least ten times. The gene calls are TRBV20-1 and TRBJ1-1; a possible D gene is TRBD1 (5 bases). The CDR3 loop spans 14 amino acids. Germline loops: CDR1 DFQATT, CDR2 SNEGSKA (reference sequence). V was shortened by 3 bases and J by 4 bases, with 15 bases between the two germline ends. The DNA for the CDR3 is TGCAGTGCTAGGGTGACCCAGAGGGGCACTGAAGCTTTCTTT. Its translation: CSARVTQRGTEAFF.

This clonotype was seen only a few times. The V and J genes are TRBV25-1 and TRBJ2-5; 9 bases align to TRBD1. The CDR3 totals 15 residues. Germline assignment: CDR1 MGHDK and CDR2 SYGVNS. V dropped 5 bases and J dropped 4; count of bases not matched to a gene: 8. CDR3 in amino acids: CASSYDRGTLETQYF. The DNA for the CDR3 is TGTGCCAGCAGTTACGACAGGGGGACATTAGAGACCCAGTACTTC.

The rearrangement uses TRBV7-2 and TRBJ2-5; 8 nucleotides agree with TRBD2. The CDR3 covers 15 residues. The V gene's germline CDR1 is SGHTA and CDR2 FQGNSA. With V trimmed by 5 bases and J by 2 bases, 7 bases remained unmatched. This CDR3 is CASSPRASGQETQYF. Written as DNA, the CDR3 is TGTGCCAGCAGCCCCCGGGCTAGCGGGCAAGAGACCCAGTACTTC. Full variable domain (remainder filled in from reference TRBV7-2 and TRBJ2-5): GAGVSQSPSNKVTEKGKDVELRCDPISGHTALYWYRQSLGQGLEFLIYFQGNSAPDKSGLPSDRFSAERTGGSVSTLTIQRTQQEDSAVYLCASSPRASGQETQYFGPGTRLLVL.

The chain uses TRBV20-1 and TRBJ2-3, with D perhaps TRBD1 (5 bases). CDR1 DFQATT and CDR2 SNEGSKA come from the germline V gene (reference sequence). The CDR3 is 15 residues long. Trimming took off 8 bases at V and 0 bases at J, with 18 bases between the two ends. The CDR3 here is CSPSIQGTSTDTQYF. Here the CDR3 DNA reads TGCAGTCCCAGTATTCAGGGTACTAGCACAGATACGCAGTATTTT.

This clonotype showed up just a few times. This chain joins TRBV12-3 or TRBV12-4 and TRBJ2-5; D is unclear. This CDR3 region has 13 residues. Trimming took 6 bases from V and 4 from J, leaving 12 bases between them. The CDR3 nucleotides read TGTGCCAGCAGGTCCTCGGACGTAGAGACCCAGTACTTC. Encoded protein: CASRSSDVETQYF.